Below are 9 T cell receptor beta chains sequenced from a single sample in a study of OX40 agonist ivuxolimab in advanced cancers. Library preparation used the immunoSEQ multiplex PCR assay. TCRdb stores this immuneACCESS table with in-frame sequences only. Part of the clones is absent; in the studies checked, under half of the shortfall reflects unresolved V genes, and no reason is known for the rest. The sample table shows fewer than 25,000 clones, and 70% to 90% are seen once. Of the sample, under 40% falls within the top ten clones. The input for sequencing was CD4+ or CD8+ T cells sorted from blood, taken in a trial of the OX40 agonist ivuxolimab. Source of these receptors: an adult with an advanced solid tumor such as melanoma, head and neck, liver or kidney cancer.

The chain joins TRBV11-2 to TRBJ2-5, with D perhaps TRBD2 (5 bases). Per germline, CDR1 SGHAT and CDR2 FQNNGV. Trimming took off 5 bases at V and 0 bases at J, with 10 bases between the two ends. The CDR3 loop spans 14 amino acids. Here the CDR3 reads CASSALANQETQYF. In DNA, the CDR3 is TGTGCCAGCAGCGCTCTAGCAAACCAAGAGACCCAGTACTTC.

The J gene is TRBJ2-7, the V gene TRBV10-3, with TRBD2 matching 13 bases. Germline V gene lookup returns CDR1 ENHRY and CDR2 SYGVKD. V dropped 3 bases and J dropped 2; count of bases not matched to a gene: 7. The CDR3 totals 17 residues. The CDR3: CAISDPGLAGPPYEQYF. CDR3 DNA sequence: TGTGCCATCAGTGACCCGGGACTAGCGGGACCCCCCTACGAGCAGTACTTC.

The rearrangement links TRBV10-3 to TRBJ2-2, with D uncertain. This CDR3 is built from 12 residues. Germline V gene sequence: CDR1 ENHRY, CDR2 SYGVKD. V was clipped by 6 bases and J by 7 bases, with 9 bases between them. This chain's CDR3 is CAIRNGNGELFF. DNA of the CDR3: TGTGCCATCAGGAATGGGAACGGGGAGCTGTTTTTT.

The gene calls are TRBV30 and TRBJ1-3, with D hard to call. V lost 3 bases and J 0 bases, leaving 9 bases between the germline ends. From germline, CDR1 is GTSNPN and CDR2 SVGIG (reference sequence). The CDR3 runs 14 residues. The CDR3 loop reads CAWRSESSGNTIYF. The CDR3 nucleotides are TGTGCCTGGAGATCCGAAAGCTCTGGAAACACCATATATTTT.

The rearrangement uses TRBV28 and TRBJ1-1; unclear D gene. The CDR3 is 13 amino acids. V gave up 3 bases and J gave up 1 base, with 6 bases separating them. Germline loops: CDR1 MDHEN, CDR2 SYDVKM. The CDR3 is CASSLGSNTEAFF. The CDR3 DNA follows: TGTGCCAGCAGTTTGGGATCGAACACTGAAGCTTTCTTT.

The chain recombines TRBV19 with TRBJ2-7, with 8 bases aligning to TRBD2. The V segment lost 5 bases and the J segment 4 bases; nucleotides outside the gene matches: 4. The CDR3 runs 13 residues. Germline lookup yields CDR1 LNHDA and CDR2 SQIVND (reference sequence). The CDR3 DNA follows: TGTGCCAGTAGTGCCGGGGGGGCGTACGAGCAGTACTTC. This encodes CASSAGGAYEQYF.

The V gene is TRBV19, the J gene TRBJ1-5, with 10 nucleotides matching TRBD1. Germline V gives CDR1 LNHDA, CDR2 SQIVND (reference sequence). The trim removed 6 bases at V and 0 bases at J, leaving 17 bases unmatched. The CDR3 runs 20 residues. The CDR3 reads CASRYRDRGLTLDSNQPQHF. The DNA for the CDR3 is TGTGCCAGTAGGTACCGGGACAGGGGTCTTACTTTGGATAGCAATCAGCCCCAGCATTTT.

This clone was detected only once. The CDR3 reads CASSLLPPDTQYF. Written as DNA, the CDR3 is TGTGCCAGCAGCCTACTCCCCCCAGATACGCAGTATTTT. The rearrangement links TRBV27 to TRBJ2-3; D is unclear. Germline V CDR1 and CDR2: MNHEY, SMNVEV (reference sequence). The CDR3 is 13 amino acids. Deletions cut 6 bases from V and 4 bases from J, with 11 bases between.

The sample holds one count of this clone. The CDR3 nucleotides read TGTGCCAGCAGTCTCTCCCCACCCCAAGACAGCCAAAGGAGGTATGGCTACACCTTC. This translates into CASSLSPPQDSQRRYGYTF. The genes are TRBV28 and TRBJ1-2; tentative D call: TRBD1 (5 bases). V was cut by 5 bases and J by 5 bases, with 30 bases left in between. CDR3 length: 19 amino acids. Germline values: CDR1 MDHEN, CDR2 SYDVKM.